This T cell receptor (beta chain) was retrieved from a study of T cell responses to AZD1222 COVID-19 vaccine. Study results and caveats: Mostly white British, mostly female donors; authors suggested clonal diversity may be underestimated. When two AZD1222 doses had been given, Spike-specific TCR breadth and depth rose. CD4 TCRs covered the whole spike, strongest at regions 160-218 and 743-854.

Comments on this clone: The antigen is unknown.

CDR3 size: 13 residues. V was cut by 4 bases and J by 10 bases, with 14 bases left in between. Germline CDR1 and CDR2: LNHDA and SQIVND (reference sequence). Here immunoSEQ multiplex PCR was the method, and the copy in TCRdb shows in-frame clones only, minus some. This repertoire shows over 95,000 clones, about 86% found once; its top ten account for approximately 12%. The chain is built from TRBV19 and TRBJ2-1; D is unresolved. The material sequenced was peripheral blood, taken on day 0 of AZD1222 vaccination. The TCR was taken from an adult in good health. The chain's CDR3 is CASSRANGREQFF. The CDR3 DNA reads TGTGCCAGTAGTAGGGCGAACGGGCGCGAGCAGTTCTTC.